Presented here are 5 T cell receptor beta chains from one specimen sequenced in a study of blood T cells in healthy people across ages. It was with a sample-barcoded 5' primer and a J-beta primer mix that a second PCR of roughly 7 to 12 cycles was run. TCRdb processed the 5' RACE reads anew with MiXCR; each CDR3 protein has one entry. This table holds around 900,000 distinct CDR3 sequences, about 28% found once. Sequenced material: blood. The receptors were sampled from a woman of 80 years or more in good health.

On this clonotype: A read error is possible here, since a much larger clone lies one base away. The chain has TRBV7-2 and TRBJ2-3; the match to TRBD1 covers 12 bases. J lost 4 bases, V lost 2 bases, and 7 bases had no gene match. Germline CDR1 is SGHTA and CDR2 is FQGNSA. The CDR3 is 17 amino acids. CDR3 sequence reads: CASSLRGQGATADTQYF. The CDR3 nucleotides read TGTGCCAGCAGCTTAAGGGGACAGGGGGCGACTGCAGATACGCAGTATTTT.

This clonotype showed up many times. The CDR3 loop is CASSGQTKAETQYF. The DNA for the CDR3 is TGTGCCAGCAGCGGGCAAACAAAAGCAGAGACCCAGTACTTC. The V gene is TRBV2, the J gene TRBJ2-5; D unclear. The CDR3 covers 14 residues. Looked up from germline, CDR1 is SNHLY and CDR2 is FYNNEI. The V end was cut by 6 bases, the J end by 4 bases, with 15 bases between.

This clonotype has ten or more counts. V usage is TRBV11-2 and J usage is TRBJ2-7; D not certain. The CDR3 contains 12 residues. The V and J ends lost 6 bases and 6 bases respectively, with 12 bases between them. CDR1 and CDR2 (germline): SGHAT, FQNNGV. The DNA for the CDR3 is TGTGCCAGCAGGGGCTTATCGGTCGAGCAGTACTTC. Translation gives CASRGLSVEQYF.

Turning to this clonotype: A read error may account for a junction end that differs from germline. CDR3 region: CASSDLGTGDQPEHF. In nucleotides, the CDR3 is TGTGCCAGCAGTGACCTAGGGACAGGGGATCAGCCCGAGCATTTT. This chain joins TRBV6-2 or TRBV6-3 and TRBJ1-5; 10 bases are shared with TRBD1. Germline V gene data show CDR1 as MNHEY and CDR2 as SVGEGT. The CDR3 length is 15 residues.

This clonotype was recorded many times. V and J are TRBV12-3 or TRBV12-4 and TRBJ2-3, with D perhaps TRBD1 or TRBD2 (6 bases each). The CDR3 runs 13 residues. V lost 6 bases and J 6 bases, leaving 13 bases between the germline ends. The CDR3 is CASRRGVPDTQYF. CDR3 DNA: TGTGCCAGCAGGAGGGGGGTCCCTGATACGCAGTATTTT.